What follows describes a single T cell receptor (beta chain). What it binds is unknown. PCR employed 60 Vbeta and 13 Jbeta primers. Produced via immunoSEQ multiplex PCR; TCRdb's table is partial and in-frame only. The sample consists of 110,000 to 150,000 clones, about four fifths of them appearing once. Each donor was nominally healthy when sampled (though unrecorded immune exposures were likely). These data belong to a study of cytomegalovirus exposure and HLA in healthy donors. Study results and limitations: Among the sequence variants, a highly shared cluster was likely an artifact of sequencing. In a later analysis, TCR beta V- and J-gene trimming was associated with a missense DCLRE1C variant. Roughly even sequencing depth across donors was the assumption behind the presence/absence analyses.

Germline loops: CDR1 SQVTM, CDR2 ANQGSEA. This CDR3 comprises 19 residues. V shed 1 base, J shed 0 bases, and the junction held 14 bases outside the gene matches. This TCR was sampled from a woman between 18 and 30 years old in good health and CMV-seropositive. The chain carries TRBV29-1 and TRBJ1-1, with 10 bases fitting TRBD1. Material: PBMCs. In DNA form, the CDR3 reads TGCAGCGTTGAAGTCTTCTCCGGGACAGGGGTAATTTTGAACACTGAAGCTTTCTTT. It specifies CSVEVFSGTGVILNTEAFF.